Below, one TCR beta chain is given with its context. Researchers ran the PCR with 60 Vbeta and 13 Jbeta primers. TCRdb's copy holds only in-frame clones and misses some; the assay was immunoSEQ multiplex PCR. The sample includes some 130,000 clones. This sample is part of a study of cytomegalovirus exposure and HLA in healthy donors. This CDR3 region has 14 residues. Germline CDR1 reads ENHRY; CDR2 reads SYGVKD. Trimming stripped 3 bases from V and 0 bases from J, with 8 bases between. This TCR was recovered from a man aged 18-30 years in good health and CMV-seronegative. Input material: PBMCs. The V gene is TRBV10-3, the J gene TRBJ1-1; no reliable D call. CDR3 amino acids: CAISDWPLNTEAFF. For the CDR3, the DNA is TGTGCCATCAGTGACTGGCCTCTGAACACTGAAGCTTTCTTT.